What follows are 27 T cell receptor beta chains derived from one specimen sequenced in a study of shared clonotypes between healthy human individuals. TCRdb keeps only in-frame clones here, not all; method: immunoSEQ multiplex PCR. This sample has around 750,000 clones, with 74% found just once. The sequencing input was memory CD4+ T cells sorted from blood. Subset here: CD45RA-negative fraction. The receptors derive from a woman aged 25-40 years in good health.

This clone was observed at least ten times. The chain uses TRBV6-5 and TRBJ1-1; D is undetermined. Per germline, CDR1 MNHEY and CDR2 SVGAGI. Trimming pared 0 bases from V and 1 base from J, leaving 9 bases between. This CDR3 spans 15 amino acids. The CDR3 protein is CASSYSKRTNTEAFF. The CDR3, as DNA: TGTGCCAGCAGTTACTCGAAGCGGACGAACACTGAAGCTTTCTTT.

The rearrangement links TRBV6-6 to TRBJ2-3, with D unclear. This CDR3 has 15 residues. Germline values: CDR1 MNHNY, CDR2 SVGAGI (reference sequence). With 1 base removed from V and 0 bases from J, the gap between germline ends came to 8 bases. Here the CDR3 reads CASSYFGGSTDTQYF. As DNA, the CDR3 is TGTGCCAGCAGTTACTTTGGCGGCAGCACAGATACGCAGTATTTT.

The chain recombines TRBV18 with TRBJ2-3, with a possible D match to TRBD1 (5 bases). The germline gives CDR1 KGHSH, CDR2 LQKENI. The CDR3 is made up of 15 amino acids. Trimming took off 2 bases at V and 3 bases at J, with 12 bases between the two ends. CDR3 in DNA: TGTGCCAGCTCACCAAGTAGGGGCGAGACAGATACGCAGTATTTT. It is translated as CASSPSRGETDTQYF.

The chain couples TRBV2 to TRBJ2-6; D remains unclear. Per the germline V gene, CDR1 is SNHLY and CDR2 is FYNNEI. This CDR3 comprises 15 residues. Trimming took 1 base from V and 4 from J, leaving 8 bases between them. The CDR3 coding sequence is TGTGCCAGCAGTGAAGAGGTGGTGGGGGCCAACGTCCTGACTTTC. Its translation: CASSEEVVGANVLTF.

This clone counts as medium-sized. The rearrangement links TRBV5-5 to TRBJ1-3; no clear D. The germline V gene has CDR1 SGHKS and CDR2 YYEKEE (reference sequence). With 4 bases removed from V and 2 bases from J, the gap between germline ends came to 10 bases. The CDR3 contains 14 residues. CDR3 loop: CASSMQEAGNTIYF. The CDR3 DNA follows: TGTGCCAGCAGCATGCAGGAGGCTGGAAACACCATATATTTT.

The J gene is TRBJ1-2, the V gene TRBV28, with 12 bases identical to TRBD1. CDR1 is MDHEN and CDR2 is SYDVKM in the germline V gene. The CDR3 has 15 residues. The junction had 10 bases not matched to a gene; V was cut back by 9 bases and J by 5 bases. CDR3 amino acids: CASEAGTGGVYGYTF. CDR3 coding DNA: TGTGCCAGTGAAGCCGGGACAGGGGGCGTTTATGGCTACACCTTC.

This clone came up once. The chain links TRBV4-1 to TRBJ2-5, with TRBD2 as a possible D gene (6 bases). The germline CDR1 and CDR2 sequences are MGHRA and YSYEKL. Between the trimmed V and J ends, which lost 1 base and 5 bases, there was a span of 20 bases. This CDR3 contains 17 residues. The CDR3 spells CASSQVAGGASRETQYF. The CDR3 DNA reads TGCGCCAGCAGCCAAGTCGCCGGGGGAGCCTCCCGGGAGACCCAGTACTTC.

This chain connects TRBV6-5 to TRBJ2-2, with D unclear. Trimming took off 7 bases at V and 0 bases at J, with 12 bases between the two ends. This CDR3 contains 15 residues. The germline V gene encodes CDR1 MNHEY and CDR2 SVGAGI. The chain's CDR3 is CASTLDHANTGELFF. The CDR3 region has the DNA TGTGCCAGCACTTTAGACCACGCGAACACCGGGGAGCTGTTTTTT.

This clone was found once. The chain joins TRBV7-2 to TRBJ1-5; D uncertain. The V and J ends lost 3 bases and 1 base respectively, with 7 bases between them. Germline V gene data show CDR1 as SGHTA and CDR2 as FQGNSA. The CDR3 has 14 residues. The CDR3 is CASSLPQSNQPQHF. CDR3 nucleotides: TGTGCCAGCAGCTTGCCCCAGAGCAATCAGCCCCAGCATTTT.

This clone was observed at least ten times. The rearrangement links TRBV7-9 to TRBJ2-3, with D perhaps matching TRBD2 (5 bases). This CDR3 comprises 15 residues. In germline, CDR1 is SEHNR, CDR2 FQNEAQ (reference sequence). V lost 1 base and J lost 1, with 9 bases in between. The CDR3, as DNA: TGTGCCAGCAGCTTAGGCAGCGGACGCACAGATACGCAGTATTTT. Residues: CASSLGSGRTDTQYF. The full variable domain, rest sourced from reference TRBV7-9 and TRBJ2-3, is DTGVSQNPRHKITKRGQNVTFRCDPISEHNRLYWYRQTLGQGPEFLTYFQNEAQLEKSRLLSDRFSAERPKGSFSTLEIQRTEQGDSAMYLCASSLGSGRTDTQYFGPGTRLTVL.

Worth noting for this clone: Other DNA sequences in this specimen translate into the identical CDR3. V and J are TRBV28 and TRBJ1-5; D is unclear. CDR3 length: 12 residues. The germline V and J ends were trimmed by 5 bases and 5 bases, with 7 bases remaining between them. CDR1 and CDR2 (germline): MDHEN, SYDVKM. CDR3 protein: CASSLGYQPQHF. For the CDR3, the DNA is TGTGCCAGCAGTCTGGGGTATCAGCCCCAGCATTTT.

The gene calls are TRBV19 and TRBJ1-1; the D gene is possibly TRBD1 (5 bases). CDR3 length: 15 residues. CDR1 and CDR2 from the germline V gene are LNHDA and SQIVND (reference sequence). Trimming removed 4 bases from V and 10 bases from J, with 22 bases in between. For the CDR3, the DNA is TGTGCCAGTAGTAGATCTGGGCAGGCCCTAAGGGGAGCTTTCTTT. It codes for CASSRSGQALRGAFF.

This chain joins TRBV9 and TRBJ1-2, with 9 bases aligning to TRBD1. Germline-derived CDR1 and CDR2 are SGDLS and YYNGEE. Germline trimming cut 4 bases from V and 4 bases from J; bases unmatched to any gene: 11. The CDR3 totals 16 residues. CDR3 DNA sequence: TGTGCCAGCAGCCCCCTCGGACAGGGGCGCGTCTATGGCTACACCTTC. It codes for CASSPLGQGRVYGYTF.

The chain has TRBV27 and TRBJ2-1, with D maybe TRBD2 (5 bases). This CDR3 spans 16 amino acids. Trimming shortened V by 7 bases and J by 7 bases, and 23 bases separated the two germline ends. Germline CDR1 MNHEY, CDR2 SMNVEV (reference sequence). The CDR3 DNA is TGTGCCAGCATGGAATTCAGTGGGAGTCGGACGAATGAGCAGTTCTTC. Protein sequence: CASMEFSGSRTNEQFF.

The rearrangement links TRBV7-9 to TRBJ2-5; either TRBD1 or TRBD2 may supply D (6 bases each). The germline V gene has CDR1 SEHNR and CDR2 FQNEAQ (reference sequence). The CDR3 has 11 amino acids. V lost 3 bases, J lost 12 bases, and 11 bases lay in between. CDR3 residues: CASSFWGAEYF. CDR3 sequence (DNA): TGTGCCAGCAGCTTTTGGGGGGCCGAGTACTTC.

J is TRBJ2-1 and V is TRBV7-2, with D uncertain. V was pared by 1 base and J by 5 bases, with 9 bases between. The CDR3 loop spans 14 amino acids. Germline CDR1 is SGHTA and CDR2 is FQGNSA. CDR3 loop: CASSLEWGNNEQFF. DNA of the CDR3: TGTGCCAGCAGCTTAGAGTGGGGAAACAATGAGCAGTTCTTC. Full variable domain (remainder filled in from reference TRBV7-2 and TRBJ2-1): GAGVSQSPSNKVTEKGKDVELRCDPISGHTALYWYRQSLGQGLEFLIYFQGNSAPDKSGLPSDRFSAERTGGSVSTLTIQRTQQEDSAVYLCASSLEWGNNEQFFGPGTRLTVL.

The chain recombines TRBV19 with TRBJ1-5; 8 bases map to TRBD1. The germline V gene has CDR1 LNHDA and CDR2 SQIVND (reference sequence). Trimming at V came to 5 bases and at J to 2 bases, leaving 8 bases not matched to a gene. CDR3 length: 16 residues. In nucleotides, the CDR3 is TGTGCCAGTAGTCACTGGCCGGGACAGGGCAATCAGCCCCAGCATTTT. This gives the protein CASSHWPGQGNQPQHF. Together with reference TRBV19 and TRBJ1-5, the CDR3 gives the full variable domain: DGGITQSPKYLFRKEGQNVTLSCEQNLNHDAMYWYRQDPGQGLRLIYYSQIVNDFQKGDIAEGYSVSREKKESFPLTVTSAQKNPTAFYLCASSHWPGQGNQPQHFGDGTRLSIL.

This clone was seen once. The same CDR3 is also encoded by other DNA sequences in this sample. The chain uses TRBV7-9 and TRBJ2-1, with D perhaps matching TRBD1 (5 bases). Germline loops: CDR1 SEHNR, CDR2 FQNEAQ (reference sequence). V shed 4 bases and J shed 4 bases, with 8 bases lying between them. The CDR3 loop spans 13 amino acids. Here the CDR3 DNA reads TGTGCCAGCAGCTCGCAGGGTTACAATGAGCAGTTCTTC. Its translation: CASSSQGYNEQFF.

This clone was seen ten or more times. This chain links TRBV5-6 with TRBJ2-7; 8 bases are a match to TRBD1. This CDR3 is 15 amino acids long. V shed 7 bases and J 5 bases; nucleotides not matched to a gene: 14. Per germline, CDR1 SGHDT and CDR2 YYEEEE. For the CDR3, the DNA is TGTGCCAGCCGGGAAGTAGGACAGGGAATCCACGAGCAGTACTTC. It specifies CASREVGQGIHEQYF.

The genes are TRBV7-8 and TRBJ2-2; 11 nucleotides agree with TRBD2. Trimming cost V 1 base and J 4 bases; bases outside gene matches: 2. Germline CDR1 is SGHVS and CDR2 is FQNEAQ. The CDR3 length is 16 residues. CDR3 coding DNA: TGTGCCAGCAGCTTAGTTCTAGCGGGAGGCACCGGGGAGCTGTTTTTT. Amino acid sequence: CASSLVLAGGTGELFF. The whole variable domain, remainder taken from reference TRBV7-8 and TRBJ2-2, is GAGVSQSPRYKVAKRGQDVALRCDPISGHVSLFWYQQALGQGPEFLTYFQNEAQLDKSGLPSDRFFAERPEGSVSTLKIQRTQQEDSAVYLCASSLVLAGGTGELFFGEGSRLTVL.

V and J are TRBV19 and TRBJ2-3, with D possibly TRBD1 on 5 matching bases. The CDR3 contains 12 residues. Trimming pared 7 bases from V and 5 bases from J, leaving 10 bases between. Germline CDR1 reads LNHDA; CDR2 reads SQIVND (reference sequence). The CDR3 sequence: CASNLQGDTQYF. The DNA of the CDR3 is TGTGCCAGTAATCTCCAGGGAGATACGCAGTATTTT.

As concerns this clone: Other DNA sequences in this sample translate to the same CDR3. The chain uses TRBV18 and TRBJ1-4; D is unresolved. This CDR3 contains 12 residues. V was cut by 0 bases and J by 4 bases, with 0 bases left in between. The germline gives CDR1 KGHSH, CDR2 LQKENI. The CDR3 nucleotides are TGTGCCAGCTCACCACCTAATGAAAAACTGTTTTTT. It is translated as CASSPPNEKLFF.

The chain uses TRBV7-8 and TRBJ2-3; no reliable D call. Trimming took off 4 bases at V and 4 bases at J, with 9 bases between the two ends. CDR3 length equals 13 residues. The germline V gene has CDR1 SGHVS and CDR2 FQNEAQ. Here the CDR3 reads CASSWVSADTQYF. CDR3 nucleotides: TGTGCCAGCAGCTGGGTTAGTGCAGATACGCAGTATTTT.

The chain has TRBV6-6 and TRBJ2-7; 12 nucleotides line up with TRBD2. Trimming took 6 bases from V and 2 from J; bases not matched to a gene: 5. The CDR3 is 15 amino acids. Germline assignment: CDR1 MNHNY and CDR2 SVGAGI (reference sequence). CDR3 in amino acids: CASRTGTSGPYEQYF. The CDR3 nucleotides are TGTGCCAGCAGGACCGGGACTAGCGGGCCCTACGAGCAGTACTTC.

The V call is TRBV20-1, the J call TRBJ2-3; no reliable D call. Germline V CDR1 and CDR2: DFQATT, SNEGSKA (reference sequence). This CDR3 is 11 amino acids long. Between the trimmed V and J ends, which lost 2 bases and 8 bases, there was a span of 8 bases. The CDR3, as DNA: TGCAGTGCTAGATCCGTGGGTACGCAGTATTTT. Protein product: CSARSVGTQYF.

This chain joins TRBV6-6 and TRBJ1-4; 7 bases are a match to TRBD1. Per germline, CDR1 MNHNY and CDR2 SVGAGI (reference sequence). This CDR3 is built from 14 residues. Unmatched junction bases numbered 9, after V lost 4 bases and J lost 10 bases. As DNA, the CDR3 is TGTGCCAGCAGTTTCAGCTTGACAGGGAGAAAACTGTTTTTT. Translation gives CASSFSLTGRKLFF.

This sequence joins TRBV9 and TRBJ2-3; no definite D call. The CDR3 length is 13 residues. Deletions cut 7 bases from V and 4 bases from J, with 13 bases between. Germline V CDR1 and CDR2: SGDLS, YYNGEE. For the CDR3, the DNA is TGTGCCAGCGGGTCGCGGAGTCCAGATACGCAGTATTTT. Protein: CASGSRSPDTQYF.